Presented here are 21 T cell receptor beta chains from one specimen sequenced in a study of shared clonotypes between healthy human individuals. Libraries were prepared by immunoSEQ multiplex PCR; TCRdb keeps only in-frame clonotypes and omits some of them. There are roughly 490,000 clones in the sample; roughly 85% occur only once, and approximately 12% lies in the top ten. Sequenced input: PBMCs. Receptors were obtained from a woman in her thirties or forties in good health. Some clones in this sample may be carry-over from other donors' samples.

A remark on this clone: It is likely a read error: a sequence one base away is far more abundant. The chain recombines TRBV2 with TRBJ1-5; perhaps TRBD1 as D (6 bases). Trimming cost V 2 bases and J 9 bases, with 14 bases left between them. The CDR3 is 14 amino acids. Germline-derived CDR1 and CDR2 are SNHLY and FYNNEI. The CDR3 DNA is TGTGCCAGCAGTGAATCGGGGGGGCCATCGCCCCAGCATTTT. Protein product: CASSESGGPSPQHF.

This chain joins TRBV2 and TRBJ2-5, with a possible D match to TRBD2 (5 bases). In germline, CDR1 is SNHLY, CDR2 FYNNEI. Trimming took off 7 bases at V and 1 base at J, with 7 bases between the two ends. The CDR3 runs 12 residues. The CDR3 spells CASNEGQETQYF. CDR3 in DNA: TGTGCCAGCAATGAGGGCCAAGAGACCCAGTACTTC.

The rearrangement links TRBV2 to TRBJ2-7; D might be TRBD1 (6 bases). The V and J ends lost 6 bases and 3 bases respectively, with 24 bases between them. This CDR3 contains 17 residues. In germline, CDR1 is SNHLY, CDR2 FYNNEI. CDR3: CASREARGGQGGYEQYF. For the CDR3, the DNA is TGTGCCAGCAGGGAGGCCCGTGGGGGCCAAGGGGGCTACGAGCAGTACTTC.

This chain connects TRBV6-5 to TRBJ2-5, with TRBD2 matching over 10 bases. The J call may be wrong; the DNA end is better matched by TRBJ2-7. CDR3 length: 15 amino acids. Germline-derived CDR1 and CDR2 are MNHEY and SVGAGI. The CDR3, as DNA: TGTGCCAGCGCGCAGGTAGCGGGAGGCTCCTACGAGCAGTACTTC. It codes for CASAQVAGGSYEQYF.

This chain links TRBV5-6 with TRBJ2-7; 11 bases line up with TRBD1. V gave up 4 bases and J gave up 6 bases; unmatched junction bases: 6. The CDR3 is 14 amino acids. Germline V gives CDR1 SGHDT, CDR2 YYEEEE. CDR3: CASSRTGGAVEQYF. In nucleotides, the CDR3 is TGTGCCAGCAGCAGGACAGGGGGCGCGGTCGAGCAGTACTTC.

The V and J genes are TRBV11-2 and TRBJ2-1, with 9 bases matching TRBD1. Losses at the gene ends were 6 bases for V and 9 bases for J; bases not matched to a gene: 9. The germline gives CDR1 SGHAT, CDR2 FQNNGV. The length of the CDR3 is 14 residues. The CDR3 protein is CASSLLTGGSEQFF. Written as DNA, the CDR3 is TGTGCCAGCAGTCTCCTGACAGGGGGGTCTGAGCAGTTCTTC.

This chain links TRBV6-1 with TRBJ1-2; D not resolved. Trimming took off 1 base at V and 4 bases at J, with 4 bases between the two ends. CDR1 MNHNS and CDR2 SASEGT come from the germline V gene. The CDR3 runs 12 residues. The CDR3 DNA reads TGTGCCAGCAGTGAAGACCGCTATGGCTACACCTTC. Residues: CASSEDRYGYTF.

The J gene is TRBJ1-4, the V gene TRBV6-5, with D possibly matching TRBD1 (5 bases). The germline V gene has CDR1 MNHEY and CDR2 SVGAGI. V was clipped by 1 base and J by 8 bases, with 11 bases between them. This CDR3 spans 14 amino acids. CDR3 coding DNA: TGTGCCAGCAGTTACTTCGACCGGGGGGAAAAACTGTTTTTT. This encodes CASSYFDRGEKLFF.

This clone is a singleton in its sample. The chain couples TRBV25-1 to TRBJ1-2, with 9 bases identical to TRBD1. This CDR3 spans 15 amino acids. Germline V lookup: CDR1 MGHDK, CDR2 SYGVNS. After removal of 5 bases from V and 3 bases from J, the junction contained 7 bases not matched to a gene. The CDR3 sequence: CASSLQGAGDYGYTF. The CDR3, as DNA: TGTGCCAGCAGTTTACAGGGGGCCGGCGACTATGGCTACACCTTC.

This clone was seen only a few times. The genes are TRBV19 and TRBJ1-2; 8 bases line up with TRBD1. The V gene's germline CDR1 is LNHDA and CDR2 SQIVND (reference sequence). The CDR3 covers 13 residues. The V gene end was trimmed by 7 bases and the J gene end by 6 bases; junction bases not matched to a gene: 7. The CDR3 loop is CASKEDRADGYTF. In DNA, the CDR3 is TGTGCCAGTAAGGAGGACAGGGCGGATGGCTACACCTTC.

V usage is TRBV28 and J usage is TRBJ2-2, with 8 bases aligning to TRBD2. Germline V gene data show CDR1 as MDHEN and CDR2 as SYDVKM. Trimming cost V 7 bases and J 4 bases; bases outside gene matches: 2. The CDR3 runs 13 residues. CDR3 sequence: CASKAGGTGELFF. Here the CDR3 DNA reads TGTGCCAGCAAGGCGGGGGGCACCGGGGAGCTGTTTTTT.

The V and J genes are TRBV29-1 and TRBJ1-2; D uncertain. Trimming removed 4 bases at V and 11 bases at J, with 14 bases between. Germline-derived CDR1 and CDR2 are SQVTM and ANQGSEA. This CDR3 comprises 11 residues. CDR3 protein: CSVAIHRWYTF. The CDR3 region has the DNA TGCAGCGTTGCCATACATCGGTGGTACACCTTC. Full variable domain (missing parts from reference TRBV29-1 and TRBJ1-2): SAVISQKPSRDICQRGTSLTIQCQVDSQVTMMFWYRQQPGQSLTLIATANQGSEATYESGFVIDKFPISRPNLTFSTLTVSNMSPEDSSIYLCSVAIHRWYTFGSGTRLTVV.

This clone occurred once. This chain connects TRBV20-1 to TRBJ1-2; D perhaps matches TRBD1 (6 bases). The CDR3 is 11 residues long. V lost 8 bases and J lost 3, with 10 bases in between. CDR1 is DFQATT, CDR2 SNEGSKA, per germline (reference sequence). The CDR3 spells CSRGGYYGYTF. In nucleotides, the CDR3 is TGCAGTAGGGGGGGTTACTATGGCTACACCTTC.

This chain links TRBV2 with TRBJ1-2, with a weak D call TRBD1 (6 bases). V dropped 6 bases and J dropped 6 bases, with 8 bases sitting between them. This CDR3 has 11 amino acids. Germline V CDR1 and CDR2: SNHLY, FYNNEI. This CDR3 reads CASRTGDGYTF. Written as DNA, the CDR3 is TGTGCCAGCAGGACAGGAGATGGCTACACCTTC.

The chain uses TRBV5-1 and TRBJ2-1, with 11 bases that match TRBD2. CDR1 and CDR2 from the germline V gene are SGHRS and YFSETQ. V lost 0 bases, J lost 3 bases, and 11 bases stayed unmatched. CDR3 length equals 19 residues. CDR3 region: CASSLEGLAGGYGYNEQFF. Written as DNA, the CDR3 is TGCGCCAGCAGCTTGGAGGGCCTAGCGGGAGGTTATGGCTACAATGAGCAGTTCTTC.

This chain joins TRBV28 and TRBJ1-6; D gene ambiguous. Germline loops: CDR1 MDHEN, CDR2 SYDVKM. The CDR3 extends over 11 amino acids. V was shortened by 7 bases and J by 7 bases, with 5 bases between the two germline ends. The chain's CDR3 is CASTSNSPLHF. The CDR3 nucleotides are TGTGCCAGCACCTCAAATTCACCCCTCCACTTT. Full variable domain (missing parts from reference TRBV28 and TRBJ1-6): DVKVTQSSRYLVKRTGEKVFLECVQDMDHENMFWYRQDPGLGLRLIYFSYDVKMKEKGDIPEGYSVSREKKERFSLILESASTNQTSMYLCASTSNSPLHFGNGTRLTVT.

This sequence joins TRBV28 and TRBJ1-5; D gene ambiguous. The CDR3 length is 14 residues. Germline V gene data show CDR1 as MDHEN and CDR2 as SYDVKM. The V and J ends lost 3 bases and 3 bases respectively, with 9 bases between them. The CDR3 loop reads CASSLVGFNQPQHF. The CDR3 nucleotides read TGTGCCAGCAGTTTGGTAGGGTTCAATCAGCCCCAGCATTTT.

This clone has just a few counts. V and J are TRBV11-3 and TRBJ2-7; D remains ambiguous. The CDR3 has 13 residues. The ends were cut back, 1 base at V and 3 bases at J, with 7 bases in the middle. Germline V gives CDR1 SGHNT, CDR2 YENEEA. For the CDR3, the DNA is TGTGCCAGCAGCTTAGGTGATGGCTACGAGCAGTACTTC. This codes for CASSLGDGYEQYF.

The chain uses TRBV30 and TRBJ2-3; 11 positions match TRBD2. With V trimmed by 4 bases and J by 4 bases, 10 bases remained unmatched. The CDR3 spans 16 residues. Germline loops: CDR1 GTSNPN, CDR2 SVGIG (reference sequence). The CDR3 coding sequence is TGTGCCTGGAACCCTCAAGTAGCGGGAGGGGCAGATACGCAGTATTTT. Encoded protein: CAWNPQVAGGADTQYF.

The V and J genes are TRBV18 and TRBJ2-5; D is perhaps TRBD2 (7 bases). The CDR3 consists of 14 residues. V was trimmed by 3 bases and J by 5 bases, leaving 13 bases between them. Germline assignment: CDR1 KGHSH and CDR2 LQKENI. The CDR3 region is CASSPAGARETQYF. The CDR3 bases are TGTGCCAGCTCACCTGCGGGGGCGCGGGAGACCCAGTACTTC.

The chain recombines TRBV29-1 with TRBJ2-7, with D perhaps assigned TRBD1 or TRBD2 (5 bases each). The length of the CDR3 is 13 residues. The germline CDR1 and CDR2 sequences are SQVTM and ANQGSEA. Trimming shortened V by 6 bases and J by 4 bases, and 16 bases separated the two germline ends. CDR3 sequence (DNA): TGCAGCGTCGGGACGGGGCGCCTTTACGAGCAGTACTTC. Amino acids: CSVGTGRLYEQYF.